The source of this T cell receptor beta chain is a study of cytomegalovirus exposure and HLA in healthy donors. A single count supports this clone. What it binds is not known. Germline V lookup: CDR1 SGHDT, CDR2 YYEEEE. V was trimmed by 0 bases and J by 0 bases, leaving 14 bases between them. CDR3 length: 17 residues. Regarding the study as a whole: One variant, a missense change in DCLRE1C, was linked in a later analysis to TCR beta V- and J-gene trimming. Cytomegalovirus association was listed for around 170 TCR beta chains. Evidence from a later analysis indicated that most CMV-associated TCR beta chains looked HLA-restricted.

PCR employed 60 Vbeta and 13 Jbeta primers. The table came from immunoSEQ multiplex PCR; TCRdb's copy has only in-frame clones and leaves some out. The table records about 130,000 clones, more than 70% of them present only once. This TCR was recovered from a woman aged 30 to 39 in good health and CMV-seropositive. The chain recombines TRBV5-6 with TRBJ2-3; no reliable D call. Material for sequencing was PBMCs. The CDR3 loop reads CASSLGGTDYSTDTQYF. CDR3 in DNA: TGTGCCAGCAGCTTGGGAGGTACCGATTATAGCACAGATACGCAGTATTTT.